This TCR beta chain was captured in a study of blood T cell repertoires in COVID-19. Study at large: T cells, B-cell-depleted T cells, or PBMCs supplied cDNA or gDNA.

V gave up 6 bases and J gave up 4 bases; unmatched junction bases: 15. The CDR3 has 17 amino acids. The germline V gene encodes CDR1 WNHNN and CDR2 SYGVQD (reference sequence). In the original processing: Estimates of nucleated cell counts were drawn from the amplification of reference gene primers. Only in-frame clones appear in the TCRdb table, and some are missing; sequencing was by immunoSEQ multiplex PCR. Clonal size and the V and J genes are those of that table, whereas D and trimming came from the DNA. This sample has around 200,000 clones; over 75% occur once, and the top ten carry around 10%.

Input material: peripheral blood. V and J are TRBV10-1 and TRBJ2-3; TRBD1 agrees at 8 bases. This TCR came from a woman older than 75 with acute or convalescent COVID-19. CDR3 nucleotides: TGCGCCAGCAGGGAACGGACAGGGCCTAGGAAGGCAGATACGCAGTATTTT. This translates into CASRERTGPRKADTQYF.